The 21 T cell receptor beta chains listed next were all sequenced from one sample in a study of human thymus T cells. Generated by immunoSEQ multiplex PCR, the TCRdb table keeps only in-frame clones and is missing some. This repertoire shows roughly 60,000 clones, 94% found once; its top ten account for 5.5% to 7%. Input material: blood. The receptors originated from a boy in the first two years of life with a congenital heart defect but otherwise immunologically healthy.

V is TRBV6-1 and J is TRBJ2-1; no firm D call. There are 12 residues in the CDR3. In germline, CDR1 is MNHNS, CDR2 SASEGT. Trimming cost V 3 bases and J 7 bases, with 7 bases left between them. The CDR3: CASSDFLNEQFF. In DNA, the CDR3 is TGTGCCAGCAGTGACTTTCTTAATGAGCAGTTCTTC.

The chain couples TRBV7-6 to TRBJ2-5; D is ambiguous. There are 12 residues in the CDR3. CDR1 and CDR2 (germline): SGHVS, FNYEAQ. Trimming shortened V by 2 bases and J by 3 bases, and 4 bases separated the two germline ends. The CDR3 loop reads CASSLTKETQYF. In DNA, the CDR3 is TGTGCCAGCAGCTTAACCAAAGAGACCCAGTACTTC.

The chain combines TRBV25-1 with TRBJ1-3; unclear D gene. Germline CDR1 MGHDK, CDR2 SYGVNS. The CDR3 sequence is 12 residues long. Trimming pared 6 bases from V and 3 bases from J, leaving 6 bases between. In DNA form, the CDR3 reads TGTGCCAGCAGGAGTGGTGGAAACACCATATATTTT. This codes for CASRSGGNTIYF.

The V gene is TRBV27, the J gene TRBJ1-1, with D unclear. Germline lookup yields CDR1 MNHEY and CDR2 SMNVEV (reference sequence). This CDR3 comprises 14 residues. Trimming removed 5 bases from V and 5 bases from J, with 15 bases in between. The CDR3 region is CASSLGNGRTEAFF. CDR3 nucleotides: TGTGCCAGCAGTCTAGGGAACGGGCGAACTGAAGCTTTCTTT.

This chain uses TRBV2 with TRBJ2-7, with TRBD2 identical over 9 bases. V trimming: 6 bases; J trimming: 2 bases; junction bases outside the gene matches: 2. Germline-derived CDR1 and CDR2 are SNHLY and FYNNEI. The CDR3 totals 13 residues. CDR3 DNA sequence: TGTGCCAGCAGGCTAGCGGGAACCTACGAGCAGTACTTC. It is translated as CASRLAGTYEQYF.

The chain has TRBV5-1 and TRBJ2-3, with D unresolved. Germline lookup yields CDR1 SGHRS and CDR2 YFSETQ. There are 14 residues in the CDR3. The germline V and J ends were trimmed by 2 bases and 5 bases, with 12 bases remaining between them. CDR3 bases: TGCGCCAGCAGCTTCTCGAGCCCCGAAGATACGCAGTATTTT. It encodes CASSFSSPEDTQYF.

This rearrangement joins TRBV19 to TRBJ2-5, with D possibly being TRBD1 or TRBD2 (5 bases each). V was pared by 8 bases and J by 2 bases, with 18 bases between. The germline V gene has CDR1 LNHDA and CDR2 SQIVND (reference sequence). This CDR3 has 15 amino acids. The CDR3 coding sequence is TGTGCCAGTTCCTGGGGGTGGGAAACACAAGAGACCCAGTACTTC. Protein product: CASSWGWETQETQYF.

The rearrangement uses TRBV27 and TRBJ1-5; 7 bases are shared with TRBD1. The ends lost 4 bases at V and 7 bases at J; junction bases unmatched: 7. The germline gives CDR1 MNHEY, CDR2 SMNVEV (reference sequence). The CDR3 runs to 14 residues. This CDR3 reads CASSSTNRGQPQHF. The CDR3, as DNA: TGTGCCAGCAGTTCTACCAACAGGGGACAGCCCCAGCATTTT.

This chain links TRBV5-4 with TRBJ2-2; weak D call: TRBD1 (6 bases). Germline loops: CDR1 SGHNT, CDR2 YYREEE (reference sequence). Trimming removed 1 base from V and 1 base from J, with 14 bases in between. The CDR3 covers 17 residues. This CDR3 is CASSLPRGAGNTGELFF. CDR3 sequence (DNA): TGTGCCAGCAGCTTGCCCAGGGGCGCCGGGAACACCGGGGAGCTGTTTTTT.

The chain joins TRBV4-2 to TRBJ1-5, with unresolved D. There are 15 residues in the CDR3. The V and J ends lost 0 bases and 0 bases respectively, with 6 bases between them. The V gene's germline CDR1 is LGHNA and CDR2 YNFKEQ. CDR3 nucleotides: TGTGCCAGCAGCCAAGAAAACACTAGCAATCAGCCCCAGCATTTT. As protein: CASSQENTSNQPQHF.

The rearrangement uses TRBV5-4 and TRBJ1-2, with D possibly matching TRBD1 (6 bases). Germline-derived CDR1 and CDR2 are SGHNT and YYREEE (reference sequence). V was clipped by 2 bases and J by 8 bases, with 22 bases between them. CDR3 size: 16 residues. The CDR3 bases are TGTGCCAGCAGCTTAGGAGAGTCTTGGGGGCGCCGGGGCTACACCTTC. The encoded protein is CASSLGESWGRRGYTF.

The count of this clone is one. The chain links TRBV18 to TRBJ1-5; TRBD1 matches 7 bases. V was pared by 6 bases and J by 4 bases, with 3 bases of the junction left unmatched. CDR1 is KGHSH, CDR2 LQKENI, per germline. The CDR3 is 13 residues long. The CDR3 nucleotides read TGTGCCAGCTCCCCGGGACAGAATCAGCCCCAGCATTTT. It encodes CASSPGQNQPQHF.

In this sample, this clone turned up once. Written as DNA, the CDR3 is TGTGCCACTCGTCTTCTGGAGACCCAGTACTTC. Protein sequence: CATRLLETQYF. V gene TRBV10-3 combines with J gene TRBJ2-5; D not resolved. V dropped 10 bases and J dropped 5 bases, with 11 bases sitting between them. Germline V CDR1 and CDR2: ENHRY, SYGVKD. This CDR3 has 11 amino acids.

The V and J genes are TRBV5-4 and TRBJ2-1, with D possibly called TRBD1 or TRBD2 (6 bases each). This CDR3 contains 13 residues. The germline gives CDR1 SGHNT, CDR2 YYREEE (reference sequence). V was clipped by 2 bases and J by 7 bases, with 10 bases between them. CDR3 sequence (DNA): TGTGCCAGCAGCTTCGGAGGGGGGAATGAGCAGTTCTTC. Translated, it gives CASSFGGGNEQFF.

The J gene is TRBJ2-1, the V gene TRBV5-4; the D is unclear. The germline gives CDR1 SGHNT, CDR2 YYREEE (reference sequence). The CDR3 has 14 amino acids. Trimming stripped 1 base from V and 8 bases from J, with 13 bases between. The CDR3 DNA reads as TGTGCCAGCAGCTTGACATACTTGTCAGATGAGCAGTTCTTC. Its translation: CASSLTYLSDEQFF.

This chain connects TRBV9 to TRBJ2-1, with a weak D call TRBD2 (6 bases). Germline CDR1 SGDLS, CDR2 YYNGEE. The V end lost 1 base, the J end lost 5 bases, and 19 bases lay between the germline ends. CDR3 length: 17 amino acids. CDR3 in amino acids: CASSVKVAGRRDNEQFF. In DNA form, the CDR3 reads TGTGCCAGCAGCGTAAAGGTCGCGGGACGGCGGGACAATGAGCAGTTCTTC.

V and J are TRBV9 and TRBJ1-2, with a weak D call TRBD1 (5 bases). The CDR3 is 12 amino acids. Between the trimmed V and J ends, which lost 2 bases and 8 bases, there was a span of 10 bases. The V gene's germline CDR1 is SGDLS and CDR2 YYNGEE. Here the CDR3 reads CASSVGGTGYTF. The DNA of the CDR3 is TGTGCCAGCAGCGTTGGGGGGACGGGCTACACCTTC.

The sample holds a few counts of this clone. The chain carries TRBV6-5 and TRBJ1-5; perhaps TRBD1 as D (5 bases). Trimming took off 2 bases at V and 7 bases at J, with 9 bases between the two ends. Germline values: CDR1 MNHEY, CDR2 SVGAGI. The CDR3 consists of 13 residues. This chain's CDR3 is CASSYSRDQPQHF. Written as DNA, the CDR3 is TGTGCCAGCAGTTACAGTAGGGACCAGCCCCAGCATTTT.

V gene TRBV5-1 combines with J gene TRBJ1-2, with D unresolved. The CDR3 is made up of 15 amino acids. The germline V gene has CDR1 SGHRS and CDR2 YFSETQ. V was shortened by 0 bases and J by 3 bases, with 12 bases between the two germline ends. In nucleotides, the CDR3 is TGCGCCAGCAGCTTGGCGCAGGTTGGGGACTATGGCTACACCTTC. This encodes CASSLAQVGDYGYTF.

The CDR3 region is CASSLMQGRGAFF. The DNA of the CDR3 is TGTGCCAGCAGTTTAATGCAGGGAAGGGGAGCTTTCTTT. The chain is built from TRBV27 and TRBJ1-1; D possibly corresponds to TRBD1 (5 bases). Germline lookup yields CDR1 MNHEY and CDR2 SMNVEV (reference sequence). This CDR3 is built from 13 residues. The V end was cut by 2 bases, the J end by 10 bases, with 14 bases between.

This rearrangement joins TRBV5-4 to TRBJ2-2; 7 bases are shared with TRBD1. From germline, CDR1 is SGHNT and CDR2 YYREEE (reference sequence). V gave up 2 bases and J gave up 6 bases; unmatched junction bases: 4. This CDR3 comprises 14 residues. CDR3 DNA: TGTGCCAGCAGCTTTCGGCAGGGGGCCGGGGAGCTGTTTTTT. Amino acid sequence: CASSFRQGAGELFF.